The text below deals with one T cell receptor beta chain. Its antigen is unidentified. Germline loops: CDR1 SGHTA, CDR2 FQGNSA. The CDR3 is 14 residues long. V trimming: 4 bases; J trimming: 4 bases; junction bases outside the gene matches: 3. Libraries were prepared by immunoSEQ multiplex PCR; TCRdb keeps only in-frame clonotypes and omits some of them. The sample consists of roughly 100,000 clones, 90% to 95% of them appearing once. This sample stems from a study of T cells in pancreatic ductal adenocarcinoma. Study observations and caveats: Unique clonotypes were roughly 7.2-fold more numerous in blood than in tumor. Blood clonality (about 0.065) did not differ significantly from tumor (about 0.11). The resected cohort was biased toward the minority with early-stage disease. Comparisons of tumor and blood clonality may show falsely lower tumor diversity.

Surgery without prior neoadjuvant therapy was the treatment of the selected pancreatic ductal adenocarcinoma patients. The sample consisted of PBMCs. This TCR came from a human donor with pancreatic ductal adenocarcinoma. The V call is TRBV7-2, the J call TRBJ2-1; 8 bases fit TRBD2. This CDR3 reads CASSSGLEYNEQFF. Here the CDR3 DNA reads TGTGCCAGCAGCTCGGGACTAGAGTACAATGAGCAGTTCTTC.